The sequence of this TCR beta chain was determined in a study of blood T cell repertoires in COVID-19. About the research overall: T cells, B-cell-depleted T cells, or PBMCs supplied cDNA or gDNA.

Here immunoSEQ multiplex PCR was the method, and the copy in TCRdb shows in-frame clones only, minus some. In the table there are about 300,000 clones, approximately 91% of which are singletons. Donors were grouped by their self-reported clinical history. Recovered status in Cohort 3 required two negative PCRs, clearance, or symptom resolution. This receptor was taken from a woman aged 35 to 49 who had recovered from COVID-19. The sequencing sample was made of PBMCs or T cells enriched from blood (not recorded which).

The CDR3 loop reads CASSQVIWRPNTEAFF. The CDR3 DNA follows: TGCGCCAGCAGCCAAGTGATCTGGCGGCCGAACACTGAAGCTTTCTTT. The V call is TRBV4-1, the J call TRBJ1-1; D gene unclear. This CDR3 has 16 residues. Germline-derived CDR1 and CDR2 are MGHRA and YSYEKL. Trimming removed 1 base from V and 1 base from J, with 13 bases in between.